The entry that follows covers one TCR beta chain sequence. Study processing details: Reference gene primer amplification yielded estimated nucleated cell counts. Assay used: immunoSEQ multiplex PCR; TCRdb lists only in-frame clones, some missing. The V and J calls and clone size are taken from that table; D and trimming were inferred from the DNA. The sample has just over 250,000 clones, 87% seen once. These data belong to a study of blood T cell repertoires in COVID-19. Study-level background: Sample material is recorded as cDNA or gDNA derived from T cells, B-cell-depleted T cells, or PBMCs.

The germline V gene encodes CDR1 SGHRS and CDR2 YFSETQ. This CDR3 has 15 amino acids. V lost 5 bases and J 1 base, leaving 16 bases between the germline ends. The J gene is TRBJ2-7, the V gene TRBV5-1, with D possibly being TRBD2 (6 bases). Sequenced sample: peripheral blood. The clonotype was recovered from a woman aged 45-65 years with acute or convalescent COVID-19. CDR3 nucleotide sequence: TGCGCCAGCAGACGGGACTCCACCTCATCCTACGAGCAGTACTTC. Its translation is CASRRDSTSSYEQYF.